Included here is one T cell receptor beta chain sequence, with context. The antigen remains undetermined. CTLA-4 blockade using ipilimumab, together with focal radiation, was received by patients with chemo-refractory metastatic non-small-cell lung cancer. The sample belongs to a study of radiotherapy plus CTLA-4 blockade in lung cancer. For the study at large: An objective response was seen in roughly 20% of patients, and disease control in 31%. Study-wide points: Early blood T cell clone dynamics, with interferon-beta, were reported to best predict response. The study found tumor-derived TCR clones expanded in blood after radiotherapy plus ipilimumab.

Generated by immunoSEQ multiplex PCR, the TCRdb table keeps only in-frame clones and is missing some. The sample records about 59,000 clones, around 68% being singletons. The germline V gene has CDR1 MDHEN and CDR2 SYDVKM. Trimming removed 6 bases from V and 4 bases from J, with 15 bases in between. This CDR3 spans 14 amino acids. Sample: peripheral blood, taken from a patient treated with radiotherapy plus ipilimumab. The chain has TRBV28 and TRBJ1-2; the D gene is possibly TRBD1 (6 bases). The origin of this receptor is a human donor with non-small cell lung cancer whose response to radiotherapy plus ipilimumab could not be evaluated. In DNA, the CDR3 is TGTGCCAGCAGGCCAACAGGGACCCGCTATGGCTACACCTTC. Protein: CASRPTGTRYGYTF.